This T cell receptor (beta chain) was identified in a study of shared clonotypes between healthy human individuals. From germline, CDR1 is LNHDA and CDR2 SQIVND (reference sequence). The CDR3 has 15 residues. Trimming shortened V by 5 bases and J by 0 bases, and 11 bases separated the two germline ends. TCRdb's table, derived via immunoSEQ multiplex PCR, lists solely in-frame clones and lacks some. Found here are under 1,100,000 clones, under 80% of them singletons; the top ten hold around 1.5%. Donors were healthy HIV-negative adults without recently reported acute infections or vaccinations. What was sequenced was memory CD4+ T cells sorted from blood. Subset denoted: CD45RA-negative fraction. This sequence was found in a young man in good health. The chain combines TRBV19 with TRBJ1-5; a weak D match, TRBD1 (6 bases). This chain's CDR3 is CASSYSQGSNQPQHF. The CDR3 region has the DNA TGTGCCAGTAGTTACTCACAGGGTAGCAATCAGCCCCAGCATTTT.